One sample yielded the 31 T cell receptor beta chains listed below, sequenced in a study of blood T cell repertoires in COVID-19 (dated by TCRdb to 2018 to 2020). Libraries came from the immunoSEQ multiplex PCR assay. The clones in this table, taken by TCRdb from immuneACCESS, are in-frame only. Not every clone is retained; where verified, under half of the shortfall comes from an unresolved V gene, and the cause of the rest is unknown. Counted in this sample were about 140,000 clones; 80% to 85% of them appeared once. The top ten clonotypes cover about 4% of the sample. Sequenced material: peripheral blood. These receptors all stem from a woman aged 80 or over with acute or convalescent COVID-19.

The genes are TRBV6-6 and TRBJ2-2; D possibly corresponds to TRBD2 (5 bases). Germline lookup yields CDR1 MNHNY and CDR2 SVGAGI (reference sequence). V was trimmed by 6 bases and J by 6 bases, leaving 11 bases between them. The CDR3 loop spans 13 amino acids. Written as DNA, the CDR3 is TGTGCCAGCAGCCGTAGGGAGTCCGGGGAGCTGTTTTTT. Protein product: CASSRRESGELFF.

The chain employs TRBV19 and TRBJ1-4; D might be TRBD1 (6 bases). Trimming left V 4 bases short and J 3 bases short, with 9 bases between. The germline gives CDR1 LNHDA, CDR2 SQIVND (reference sequence). This CDR3 contains 14 residues. The CDR3 spells CASSTGAANEKLFF. The DNA of the CDR3 is TGTGCCAGTAGTACAGGGGCGGCTAATGAAAAACTGTTTTTT. The full variable domain, with the rest looked up from reference TRBV19 and TRBJ1-4, is DGGITQSPKYLFRKEGQNVTLSCEQNLNHDAMYWYRQDPGQGLRLIYYSQIVNDFQKGDIAEGYSVSREKKESFPLTVTSAQKNPTAFYLCASSTGAANEKLFFGSGTQLSVL.

A single count supports this clone. The rearrangement joins TRBV24-1 to TRBJ2-2; 12 positions agree with TRBD2. The CDR3 length is 19 residues. The V and J ends lost 3 bases and 0 bases, in that order; junction bases with no gene match: 7. CDR1 KGHDR and CDR2 SFDVKD come from the germline V gene. Here the CDR3 reads CATSDPRTSGATNTGELFF. The CDR3 nucleotides are TGTGCCACCAGTGATCCTAGGACTAGCGGGGCGACGAACACCGGGGAGCTGTTTTTT.

This clone came up a few times. The chain combines TRBV19 with TRBJ1-6, with D possibly matching TRBD1 (5 bases). The CDR3 runs to 15 residues. Germline V gene sequence: CDR1 LNHDA, CDR2 SQIVND (reference sequence). Trimming cost V 5 bases and J 3 bases, with 11 bases left between them. This CDR3 reads CASSPRTRYNSPLHF. In DNA, the CDR3 is TGTGCCAGTAGTCCCCGGACACGCTATAATTCACCCCTCCACTTT.

The V gene is TRBV28, the J gene TRBJ1-4; 7 bases agree with TRBD1. The germline gives CDR1 MDHEN, CDR2 SYDVKM. With 4 bases clipped from V and 2 bases from J, the junction kept 7 bases outside the gene matches. This CDR3 contains 16 residues. The CDR3 sequence is CASSSGQAWTNEKLFF. The CDR3 nucleotides read TGTGCCAGCAGTTCAGGACAGGCTTGGACTAATGAAAAACTGTTTTTT.

J is TRBJ1-1 and V is TRBV19; D might be TRBD1 (5 bases). V lost 3 bases and J lost 4, with 9 bases in between. Germline-derived CDR1 and CDR2 are LNHDA and SQIVND (reference sequence). The CDR3 has 13 amino acids. CDR3 DNA sequence: TGTGCCAGTAGTATGAGACAGAGCACTGAAGCTTTCTTT. Its protein is CASSMRQSTEAFF.

The genes are TRBV30 and TRBJ2-1; D ambiguous. CDR3 length: 12 residues. Germline loops: CDR1 GTSNPN, CDR2 SVGIG (reference sequence). The V gene lost 4 bases and the J gene lost 6 bases, with 10 bases spanning the gap. DNA of the CDR3: TGTGCCTGGACAGGTACGCTCAATGAGCAGTTCTTC. Protein product: CAWTGTLNEQFF.

This chain links TRBV30 with TRBJ1-3, with 7 nucleotides matching TRBD1. Germline CDR1 and CDR2: GTSNPN and SVGIG (reference sequence). J lost 2 bases, V lost 3 bases, and 4 bases had no gene match. The CDR3 is 14 residues long. As DNA, the CDR3 is TGTGCCTGGAGCCGCGGGACAGCTGGAAACACCATATATTTT. It codes for CAWSRGTAGNTIYF. Looking up the rest from reference TRBV30 and TRBJ1-3 gives the full variable domain: SQTIHQWPATLVQPVGSPLSLECTVEGTSNPNLYWYRQAAGRGLQLLFYSVGIGQISSEVPQNLSASRPQDRQFILSSKKLLLSDSGFYLCAWSRGTAGNTIYFGEGSWLTVV.

The rearrangement uses TRBV5-6 and TRBJ2-2, with 11 bases that match TRBD1. The CDR3 is 19 amino acids. Trimming at V came to 2 bases and at J to 5 bases, leaving 14 bases not matched to a gene. The germline gives CDR1 SGHDT, CDR2 YYEEEE. Here the CDR3 DNA reads TGTGCCAGCAGCTTTGGCTGGACAGGGGGCAAAAGGAGTACCGGGGAGCTGTTTTTT. This translates into CASSFGWTGGKRSTGELFF.

The CDR3 loop reads CASSPHSSADNEQFF. In DNA, the CDR3 is TGTGCCAGCAGCCCCCATTCTAGCGCCGATAATGAGCAGTTCTTC. The chain uses TRBV11-2 and TRBJ2-1, with D perhaps matching TRBD2 (6 bases). Trimming removed 5 bases at V and 7 bases at J, with 18 bases between. The CDR3 spans 15 residues. Germline V gene lookup returns CDR1 SGHAT and CDR2 FQNNGV.

The chain carries TRBV18 and TRBJ1-1; a possible D gene is TRBD1 (6 bases). Trimming pared 2 bases from V and 2 bases from J, leaving 12 bases between. Germline V CDR1 and CDR2: KGHSH, LQKENI. The CDR3 covers 15 residues. The CDR3 reads CASSPVQGGNTEAFF. In DNA, the CDR3 is TGTGCCAGCTCACCAGTACAGGGTGGTAACACTGAAGCTTTCTTT.

The rearrangement joins TRBV5-4 to TRBJ1-6; TRBD1 matches at 7 bases. The CDR3 is made up of 14 amino acids. CDR1 is SGHNT, CDR2 YYREEE, per germline (reference sequence). With V trimmed by 3 bases and J by 10 bases, 7 bases remained unmatched. DNA for the CDR3: TGTGCCAGCAGCTCAAAAACAGGGGTATCACCCCTCCACTTT. It encodes CASSSKTGVSPLHF.

CDR3 nucleotide sequence: TGTGCCAGCAGCCGGGACAGCGCAACTAATGAAAAACTGTTTTTT. This encodes CASSRDSATNEKLFF. This chain uses TRBV28 with TRBJ1-4; 7 positions agree with TRBD1. V shed 6 bases and J 0 bases; nucleotides not matched to a gene: 4. Germline CDR1 is MDHEN and CDR2 is SYDVKM. This CDR3 comprises 15 residues.

The V and J genes are TRBV28 and TRBJ1-2; possibly TRBD1 for D (5 bases). V dropped 5 bases and J dropped 7 bases, with 14 bases sitting between them. Per germline, CDR1 MDHEN and CDR2 SYDVKM. There are 13 residues in the CDR3. CDR3 amino acids: CASSPPGRGGYTF. The CDR3 region has the DNA TGTGCCAGCAGTCCCCCCGGAAGGGGTGGCTACACCTTC.

The rearrangement uses TRBV2 and TRBJ2-2, with TRBD2 matching over 11 bases. Trimming removed 3 bases from V and 1 base from J; junction bases left unmatched: 4. Looked up from germline, CDR1 is SNHLY and CDR2 is FYNNEI. The CDR3 has 17 residues. The CDR3 coding sequence is TGTGCCAGCAGTGACACCGGGACTAGCGGGAACACCGGGGAGCTGTTTTTT. This gives the protein CASSDTGTSGNTGELFF.

This clone was recorded a few times. This rearrangement joins TRBV19 to TRBJ2-7; TRBD2 matches 7 bases. CDR1 LNHDA and CDR2 SQIVND come from the germline V gene (reference sequence). The CDR3 sequence is 13 residues long. With V trimmed by 4 bases and J by 1 base, 1 base remained unmatched. The CDR3 here is CASSRGGSYEQYF. In nucleotides, the CDR3 is TGTGCCAGTAGTAGGGGGGGATCCTACGAGCAGTACTTC.

This clone was observed a handful of times. The chain links TRBV29-1 to TRBJ2-1; 7 bases agree with TRBD1. CDR1 SQVTM and CDR2 ANQGSEA come from the germline V gene. The CDR3 is made up of 13 amino acids. The J segment lost 4 bases and the V segment lost 5 bases, leaving 5 bases of the junction unmatched. The CDR3 sequence is CSVKGQLYNEQFF. The CDR3 nucleotides read TGCAGCGTTAAGGGACAGTTGTACAATGAGCAGTTCTTC.

J is TRBJ1-1 and V is TRBV5-5; D ambiguous. Trimming pared 2 bases from V and 6 bases from J, leaving 11 bases between. CDR3 size: 13 residues. Germline CDR1 is SGHKS and CDR2 is YYEKEE (reference sequence). For the CDR3, the DNA is TGTGCCAGCAGCTTTTTCGTGAGCGCTGAAGCTTTCTTT. As protein: CASSFFVSAEAFF. Looking up the rest from reference TRBV5-5 and TRBJ1-1 gives the full variable domain: DAGVTQSPTHLIKTRGQQVTLRCSPISGHKSVSWYQQVLGQGPQFIFQYYEKEERGRGNFPDRFSARQFPNYSSELNVNALLLGDSALYLCASSFFVSAEAFFGQGTRLTVV.

As DNA, the CDR3 is TGTGCCAGCACGTCGGGACTAGCGCGTAGACACTTCGTCACAGATACGCAGTATTTT. Its translation: CASTSGLARRHFVTDTQYF. V usage is TRBV28 and J usage is TRBJ2-3; 10 positions agree with TRBD2. Germline-derived CDR1 and CDR2 are MDHEN and SYDVKM. The J segment lost 2 bases and the V segment lost 7 bases, leaving 18 bases of the junction unmatched. The CDR3 sequence is 19 residues long.

V gene TRBV2 combines with J gene TRBJ1-4; 9 bases agree with TRBD1. The germline CDR1 and CDR2 sequences are SNHLY and FYNNEI. The CDR3 has 15 residues. J lost 3 bases, V lost 4 bases, and 3 bases had no gene match. This CDR3 reads CASSAQGAANEKLFF. In DNA form, the CDR3 reads TGTGCCAGCAGTGCACAGGGGGCAGCTAATGAAAAACTGTTTTTT. The variable domain in full, completed from reference TRBV2 and TRBJ1-4, reads EPEVTQTPSHQVTQMGQEVILRCVPISNHLYFYWYRQILGQKVEFLVSFYNNEISEKSEIFDDQFSVERPDGSNFTLKIRSTKLEDSAMYFCASSAQGAANEKLFFGSGTQLSVL.

This chain uses TRBV5-6 with TRBJ1-4, with 7 nucleotides matching TRBD1. The germline V gene has CDR1 SGHDT and CDR2 YYEEEE. The CDR3 extends over 14 amino acids. The trim removed 4 bases at V and 0 bases at J, leaving 0 bases unmatched. For the CDR3, the DNA is TGTGCCAGCAGCACAGGGGCAACTAATGAAAAACTGTTTTTT. It is translated as CASSTGATNEKLFF. The full variable domain, its missing parts supplied by reference TRBV5-6 and TRBJ1-4, is DAGVTQSPTHLIKTRGQQVTLRCSPKSGHDTVSWYQQALGQGPQFIFQYYEEEERQRGNFPDRFSGHQFPNYSSELNVNALLLGDSALYLCASSTGATNEKLFFGSGTQLSVL.

V gene TRBV19 combines with J gene TRBJ2-3, with 7 bases identical to TRBD1. Per germline, CDR1 LNHDA and CDR2 SQIVND (reference sequence). CDR3 size: 17 residues. V dropped 5 bases and J dropped 3; count of bases not matched to a gene: 14. The chain's CDR3 is CASSPYSQGMGTDTQYF. The CDR3 nucleotides are TGTGCCAGTAGTCCCTACTCACAGGGGATGGGGACAGATACGCAGTATTTT. Looking up the rest from reference TRBV19 and TRBJ2-3 gives the full variable domain: DGGITQSPKYLFRKEGQNVTLSCEQNLNHDAMYWYRQDPGQGLRLIYYSQIVNDFQKGDIAEGYSVSREKKESFPLTVTSAQKNPTAFYLCASSPYSQGMGTDTQYFGPGTRLTVL.

The chain is built from TRBV5-1 and TRBJ1-4; 7 positions agree with TRBD1. The CDR3 length is 17 residues. V shed 3 bases and J 8 bases; nucleotides not matched to a gene: 16. Germline-derived CDR1 and CDR2 are SGHRS and YFSETQ. The CDR3 bases are TGCGCCAGCAGCTACGACAGGGTGGGATTTGGTGAGGAAAAACTGTTTTTT. It translates to CASSYDRVGFGEEKLFF.

The chain recombines TRBV18 with TRBJ2-1; 8 bases fit TRBD2. J was trimmed by 3 bases and V by 0 bases; bases with no gene match: 4. This CDR3 region has 16 residues. Germline CDR1 reads KGHSH; CDR2 reads LQKENI. The CDR3 region has the DNA TGTGCCAGCTCACCACCGATTGCGGGAGGCTACAATGAGCAGTTCTTC. Its protein product is CASSPPIAGGYNEQFF. The full variable domain, with the rest looked up from reference TRBV18 and TRBJ2-1, is NAGVMQNPRHLVRRRGQEARLRCSPMKGHSHVYWYRQLPEEGLKFMVYLQKENIIDESGMPKERFSAEFPKEGPSILRIQQVVRGDSAAYFCASSPPIAGGYNEQFFGPGTRLTVL.

The CDR3 reads CASRARNMDWSTGELFF. The CDR3 nucleotides are TGTGCCAGCAGGGCGAGAAACATGGACTGGTCCACCGGGGAGCTGTTTTTT. V usage is TRBV2 and J usage is TRBJ2-2; TRBD2 might be the D (5 bases). The CDR3 extends over 17 amino acids. Per germline, CDR1 SNHLY and CDR2 FYNNEI. V gave up 6 bases and J gave up 4 bases, with 21 bases separating them.

This chain connects TRBV27 to TRBJ2-1; 13 bases are shared with TRBD2. CDR3 length: 14 amino acids. The J segment lost 6 bases and the V segment lost 5 bases, leaving 1 base of the junction unmatched. In germline, CDR1 is MNHEY, CDR2 SMNVEV (reference sequence). In nucleotides, the CDR3 is TGTGCCAGCAGTGGGACTAGCGGGACCAATGAGCAGTTCTTC. Translation: CASSGTSGTNEQFF.

The gene calls are TRBV4-1 and TRBJ2-7; D perhaps matches TRBD2 (6 bases). CDR3 length: 16 residues. Germline-derived CDR1 and CDR2 are MGHRA and YSYEKL. Trimming took off 2 bases at V and 4 bases at J, with 18 bases between the two ends. The CDR3 bases are TGCGCCAGCAGCCAACACCCCGGGGGACTGGGGTACGAGCAGTACTTC. Its translation is CASSQHPGGLGYEQYF.

The V and J genes are TRBV5-6 and TRBJ2-7, with TRBD2 matching over 14 bases. There are 16 residues in the CDR3. Germline loops: CDR1 SGHDT, CDR2 YYEEEE. The junction had 5 bases not matched to a gene; V was cut back by 0 bases and J by 6 bases. CDR3 residues: CASSLGGLAGALEQYF. The CDR3 DNA follows: TGTGCCAGCAGCTTGGGGGGACTAGCGGGAGCCCTCGAGCAGTACTTC.

V and J are TRBV6-5 and TRBJ1-6; D remains unclear. V was trimmed by 11 bases and J by 0 bases, leaving 5 bases between them. CDR3 length: 12 residues. Germline V gene lookup returns CDR1 MNHEY and CDR2 SVGAGI. The CDR3 spells CASGSYNSPLHF. The CDR3 nucleotides read TGTGCCTCCGGCTCCTATAATTCACCCCTCCACTTT.

V gene TRBV4-1 combines with J gene TRBJ2-1; D unclear. V lost 4 bases, J lost 6 bases, and 16 bases lay in between. Germline CDR1 is MGHRA and CDR2 is YSYEKL. The CDR3 consists of 15 residues. DNA for the CDR3: TGCGCCAGCAGCCCGGGTCTCAAATCCCCCAATGAGCAGTTCTTC. It encodes CASSPGLKSPNEQFF.

A few counts support this clone. The chain couples TRBV24-1 to TRBJ1-2; 7 bases line up with TRBD1. The CDR3 has 16 amino acids. With V trimmed by 3 bases and J by 3 bases, 9 bases remained unmatched. Germline CDR1 KGHDR, CDR2 SFDVKD. The DNA for the CDR3 is TGTGCCACCAGTGATAGCCAGGGGGGCTTGGACTATGGCTACACCTTC. It is translated as CATSDSQGGLDYGYTF.